A selection of T cell receptor beta chains follows, all from one sample in a study of beta chain features in type 1 diabetes. The assay was immunoSEQ multiplex PCR, and TCRdb's table has in-frame clones only and misses some. This table has under 400,000 clones, about 18% appearing once. Material for sequencing was naive CD4+ T cells from blood. The receptors were sampled from a woman aged 18-29 years in good health. Each CDR3 is given with its conserved first and last residue. D genes are given only for firm matches. The listing skips clone size in some rows; elsewhere it reads once, few, many or a size class.

V gene	J gene	D gene	clone size	CDR3 length	CDR3 protein	CDR3 DNA
TRBV5-1	TRBJ2-1	TRBD2	-	18	CASSLGGDYLGSYNEQFF	TGCGCCAGCAGCTTGGGGGGGGACTACCTGGGGTCCTACAATGAGCAGTTCTTC
TRBV4-2	TRBJ2-7	TRBD2	few	15	CASSQEWLAGNEQYF	TGTGCCAGCAGCCAAGAATGGCTAGCGGGAAACGAGCAGTACTTC
TRBV11-1	TRBJ2-1	TRBD2	-	19	CASSLGGGQGEGSYNEQFF	TGTGCCAGCAGCTTAGGCGGGGGTCAGGGAGAAGGCTCCTACAATGAGCAGTTCTTC
TRBV30	TRBJ1-2	TRBD1	once	14	CAWNWGQDNYGYTF	TGTGCCTGGAACTGGGGACAGGATAACTATGGCTACACCTTC
TRBV5-1	TRBJ1-6	-	-	15	CASSLAGREASPLHF	TGCGCCAGCAGCTTGGCAGGCAGGGAGGCTTCACCCCTCCACTTT
TRBV2	TRBJ2-2	TRBD1	-	14	CASSIRQGPGELFF	TGTGCCAGCAGTATCCGACAGGGGCCCGGGGAGCTGTTTTTT
TRBV15	TRBJ1-4	-	-	13	CATSGAGLEKLFF	TGTGCCACCAGCGGGGCTGGATTAGAAAAACTGTTTTTT
TRBV6-5	TRBJ2-2	-	-	15	CASRVGTLNTGELFF	TGTGCCAGCAGGGTTGGGACACTGAACACCGGGGAGCTGTTTTTT
TRBV6-6	TRBJ1-1	-	-	11	CASEERTEAFF	TGTGCCAGCGAAGAGCGCACTGAAGCTTTCTTT
TRBV6-5	TRBJ1-1	-	-	13	CASSNEANTEAFF	TGTGCCAGCAGTAATGAAGCGAACACTGAAGCTTTCTTT
TRBV15	TRBJ2-3	TRBD1	-	13	CATRQGPTDTQYF	TGTGCCACCCGACAGGGACCAACAGATACGCAGTATTTT
TRBV7-2	TRBJ2-7	-	few	11	CASSLTYEQYF	TGTGCCAGCAGCTTAACTTACGAGCAGTACTTC
TRBV5-1	TRBJ1-1	TRBD1	few	14	CASSWDREYTEAFF	TGCGCCAGCAGCTGGGACAGGGAGTACACTGAAGCTTTCTTT
TRBV10-3	TRBJ2-7	TRBD2	few	15	CASNPGLAGGNEQYF	TGTGCCAGCAATCCTGGACTAGCGGGAGGTAACGAGCAGTACTTC
TRBV6-5	TRBJ2-3	-	-	15	CASSYRGIVADTQYF	TGTGCCAGCAGTTATCGGGGGATAGTCGCGGATACGCAGTATTTT
TRBV5-1	TRBJ2-1	-	few	14	CASSTTGDYNEQFF	TGCGCCAGCAGCACGACGGGGGATTACAATGAGCAGTTCTTC
TRBV15	TRBJ1-2	TRBD1	-	16	CATSGISGGRNYGYTF	TGTGCCACCAGCGGAATCTCAGGGGGAAGAAACTATGGCTACACCTTC
TRBV10-3	TRBJ2-5	TRBD1	-	15	CATLTTTGGRKTQYF	TGTGCCACTCTGACGACGACAGGGGGCAGGAAGACCCAGTACTTC
TRBV9	TRBJ2-3	TRBD2	few	16	CASSVEASGGTDTQYF	TGTGCCAGCAGCGTAGAGGCTAGCGGGGGCACAGATACGCAGTATTTT
TRBV9	TRBJ2-7	-	-	15	CASSLDSQGTYEQYF	TGTGCCAGCAGCTTAGACTCCCAGGGTACCTACGAGCAGTACTTC
TRBV11-2	TRBJ2-2	-	-	12	CASTGYTGELFF	TGTGCCAGCACAGGGTACACCGGGGAGCTGTTTTTT
TRBV18	TRBJ2-4	-	-	15	CASSPPPVAKNIQYF	TGTGCCAGCTCACCACCCCCAGTAGCCAAAAACATTCAGTACTTC
TRBV6-1	TRBJ2-5	-	-	15	CASRWGGGASRTQYF	TGTGCCAGCAGGTGGGGGGGCGGGGCGTCCCGGACCCAGTACTTC
TRBV29-1	TRBJ2-6	TRBD2	-	16	CSVAGGGHSGANVLTF	TGCAGCGTCGCCGGGGGGGGGCACTCTGGGGCCAACGTCCTGACTTTC
TRBV7-3	TRBJ2-1	-	-	15	CASSAGLSTYNEQFF	TGTGCCAGCAGCGCAGGACTTTCAACCTACAATGAGCAGTTCTTC
TRBV2	TRBJ1-2	TRBD1	few	13	CASSEWTGYGYTF	TGTGCCAGCAGTGAATGGACAGGGTATGGCTACACCTTC
TRBV7-9	TRBJ2-2	-	-	14	CASKQGINTGELFF	TGTGCCAGCAAGCAGGGGATAAACACCGGGGAGCTGTTTTTT
TRBV5-1	TRBJ2-4	-	-	15	CASSSPGVAKNIQYF	TGCGCCAGCAGCTCACCAGGGGTTGCCAAAAACATTCAGTACTTC
TRBV7-9	TRBJ2-1	TRBD2	few	12	CASTSQGDYSLF	TGTGCCAGCACCTCCCAAGGGGACTACTCCCTCTTC
TRBV12-5	TRBJ2-3	-	few	16	CASGFFMASSADTQYF	TGTGCTAGTGGTTTTTTCATGGCTAGCAGTGCAGATACGCAGTATTTT
TRBV29-1	TRBJ2-7	TRBD2	few	16	CSVHYGASGGTYEQYF	TGCAGCGTCCACTACGGGGCTAGCGGGGGAACCTACGAGCAGTACTTC
TRBV29-1	TRBJ1-1	-	-	11	CSVDLRTEAFF	TGCAGCGTTGATCTACGTACTGAAGCTTTCTTT
TRBV6-5	TRBJ1-2	-	once	13	CASSKPGGDGYTF	TGTGCCAGCAGTAAACCAGGAGGCGATGGCTACACCTTC
TRBV29-1	TRBJ2-3	-	-	12	CSQRRSTDTQYF	TGCAGCCAGCGGCGTAGCACAGATACGCAGTATTTT
TRBV4-1	TRBJ2-2	TRBD1	once	15	CASCKGDRGPGELFF	TGCGCCAGCTGTAAGGGGGACAGGGGACCCGGGGAGCTGTTTTTT
TRBV5-4	TRBJ2-1	-	-	14	CASSLRTGGNEQFF	TGTGCCAGCAGCTTGCGGACAGGAGGGAATGAGCAGTTCTTC
TRBV9	TRBJ2-2	-	few	16	CASSVRGGGRTGELFF	TGTGCCAGCAGCGTGAGGGGAGGGGGTAGGACCGGGGAGCTGTTTTTT
TRBV11-2	TRBJ1-1	-	-	12	CASSFRGTEAFF	TGTGCCAGCAGCTTTAGAGGCACTGAAGCTTTCTTT
TRBV29-1	TRBJ2-7	-	few	12	CSVADSSYEQYF	TGCAGCGTGGCGGACTCTTCCTACGAGCAGTACTTC
TRBV18	TRBJ1-2	-	few	14	CASSLEDRMAGYTF	TGTGCCAGCTCACTCGAGGACAGAATGGCTGGCTACACCTTC
TRBV20-1	TRBJ1-2	-	-	11	CSATGRGGYTF	TGCAGTGCTACGGGGAGGGGTGGCTACACCTTC
TRBV19	TRBJ2-1	TRBD1	few	12	CASRRTGNEQFF	TGTGCCAGTAGGAGGACAGGGAATGAGCAGTTCTTC
TRBV29-1	TRBJ2-1	TRBD1	few	13	CSVYRGQGAEQFF	TGCAGCGTTTACAGGGGACAGGGGGCTGAGCAGTTCTTC
TRBV4-2	TRBJ1-1	-	-	16	CASSFSEGAGGTEAFF	TGTGCCAGCAGCTTTTCGGAGGGCGCGGGGGGGACTGAAGCTTTCTTT
TRBV9	TRBJ2-2	-	few	14	CASSVFMNTGELFF	TGTGCCAGCAGCGTATTTATGAACACCGGGGAGCTGTTTTTT
TRBV30	TRBJ2-2	-	-	16	CAWSANLGHRTGELFF	TGTGCCTGGAGCGCAAACCTCGGACACCGAACCGGGGAGCTGTTTTTT
TRBV2	TRBJ1-2	-	-	13	CASSRDKIYGYTF	TGTGCCAGCAGTAGGGACAAGATTTATGGCTACACCTTC
TRBV5-4	TRBJ1-1	-	-	16	CASSFANRVLNTEAFF	TGTGCCAGCAGCTTTGCAAACAGAGTCCTGAACACTGAAGCTTTCTTT
TRBV7-2	TRBJ1-1	TRBD1	-	17	CASSSDRGPRMNTEAFF	TGTGCCAGCAGCTCGGACAGGGGGCCCCGTATGAACACTGAAGCTTTCTTT
TRBV29-1	TRBJ1-1	-	few	14	CSGSLTGQNTEAFF	TGCAGCGGGAGCTTAACAGGGCAGAACACTGAAGCTTTCTTT
TRBV23-1	TRBJ1-5	-	-	13	CASGDQSNQPQHF	TGCGCCAGCGGAGATCAGAGCAATCAGCCCCAGCATTTT
TRBV18	TRBJ2-1	-	-	13	CASSDSLNNEQFF	TGTGCCAGCTCGGACTCCCTAAACAATGAGCAGTTCTTC
TRBV12-5	TRBJ2-1	-	-	14	CASGFPPNYNEQFF	TGTGCTAGTGGTTTCCCCCCAAACTACAATGAGCAGTTCTTC
TRBV6-5	TRBJ2-5	-	few	16	CASSYGGAKLQETQYF	TGTGCCAGCAGTTACGGGGGGGCCAAGCTACAAGAGACCCAGTACTTC
TRBV18	TRBJ2-1	-	-	15	CASSPRDSSRGEQFF	TGTGCCAGCTCACCACGGGACTCGAGTAGGGGTGAGCAGTTCTTC
TRBV29-1	TRBJ1-1	-	-	14	CSVAKTSGNTEAFF	TGCAGCGTCGCCAAAACGTCAGGGAACACTGAAGCTTTCTTT
TRBV19	TRBJ2-6	-	-	15	CASSIGPAGANVLTF	TGTGCCAGTAGTATAGGTCCGGCTGGGGCCAACGTCCTGACTTTC